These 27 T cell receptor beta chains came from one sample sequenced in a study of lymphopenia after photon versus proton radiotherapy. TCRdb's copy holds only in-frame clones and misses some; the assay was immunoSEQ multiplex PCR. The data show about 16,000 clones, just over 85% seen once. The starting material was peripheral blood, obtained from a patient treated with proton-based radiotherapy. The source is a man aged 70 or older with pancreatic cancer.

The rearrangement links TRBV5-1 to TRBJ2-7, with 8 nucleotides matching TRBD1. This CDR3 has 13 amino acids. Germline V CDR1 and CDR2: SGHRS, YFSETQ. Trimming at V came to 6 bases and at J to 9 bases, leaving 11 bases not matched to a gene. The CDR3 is CASKTQGADRQYF. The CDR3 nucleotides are TGCGCCAGCAAAACCCAGGGGGCTGATCGGCAGTACTTC.

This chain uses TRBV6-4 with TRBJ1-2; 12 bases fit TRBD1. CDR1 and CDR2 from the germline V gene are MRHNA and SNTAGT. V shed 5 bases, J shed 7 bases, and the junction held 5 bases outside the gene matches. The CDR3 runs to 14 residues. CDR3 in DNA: TGTGCCAGCAGTCTGGGACAGGGGGCTACTGGCTACACCTTC. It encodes CASSLGQGATGYTF.

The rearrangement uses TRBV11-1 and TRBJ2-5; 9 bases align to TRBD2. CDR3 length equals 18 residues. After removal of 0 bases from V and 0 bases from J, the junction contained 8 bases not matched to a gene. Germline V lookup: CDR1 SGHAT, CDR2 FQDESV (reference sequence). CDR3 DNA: TGTGCCAGCAGCTTAGCGGCTAGCGGGGTTCGGAACCAAGAGACCCAGTACTTC. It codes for CASSLAASGVRNQETQYF.

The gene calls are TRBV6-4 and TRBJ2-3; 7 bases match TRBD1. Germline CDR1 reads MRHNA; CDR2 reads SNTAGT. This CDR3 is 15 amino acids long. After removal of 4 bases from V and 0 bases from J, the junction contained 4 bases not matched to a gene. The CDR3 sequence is CASSAGTVSTDTQYF. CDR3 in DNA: TGTGCCAGCAGTGCCGGGACAGTTAGCACAGATACGCAGTATTTT.

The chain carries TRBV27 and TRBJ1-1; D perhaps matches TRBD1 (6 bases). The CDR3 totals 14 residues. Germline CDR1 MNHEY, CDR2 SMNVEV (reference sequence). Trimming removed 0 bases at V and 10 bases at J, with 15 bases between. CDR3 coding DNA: TGTGCCAGCAGTTTATCGGAGGGAACAGGGCCAGCTTTCTTT. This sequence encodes CASSLSEGTGPAFF.

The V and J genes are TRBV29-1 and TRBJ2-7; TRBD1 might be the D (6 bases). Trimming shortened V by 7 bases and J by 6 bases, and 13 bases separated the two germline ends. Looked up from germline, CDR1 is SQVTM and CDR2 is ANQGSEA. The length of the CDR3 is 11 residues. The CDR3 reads CSAVGQTEQYF. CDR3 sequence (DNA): TGCAGCGCCGTAGGACAGACCGAGCAGTACTTC.

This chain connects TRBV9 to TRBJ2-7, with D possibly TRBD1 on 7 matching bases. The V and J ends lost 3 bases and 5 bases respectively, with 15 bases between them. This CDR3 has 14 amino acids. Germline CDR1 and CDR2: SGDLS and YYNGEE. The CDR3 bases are TGTGCCAGCAGCGACAGGGGAGGCCCTAACGAGCAGTACTTC. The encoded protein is CASSDRGGPNEQYF.

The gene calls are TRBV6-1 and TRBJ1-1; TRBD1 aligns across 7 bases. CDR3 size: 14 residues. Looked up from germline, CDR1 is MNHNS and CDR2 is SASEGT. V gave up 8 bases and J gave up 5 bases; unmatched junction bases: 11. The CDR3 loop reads CASAVEGARTEAFF. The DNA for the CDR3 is TGTGCCAGCGCGGTGGAGGGGGCGCGGACTGAAGCTTTCTTT.

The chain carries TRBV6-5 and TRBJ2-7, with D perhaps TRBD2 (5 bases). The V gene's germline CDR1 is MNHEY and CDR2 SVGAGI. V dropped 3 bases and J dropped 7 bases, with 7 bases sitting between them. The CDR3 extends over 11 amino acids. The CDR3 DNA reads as TGTGCCAGCAGTTATGGCGGGGAGCAGTACTTC. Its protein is CASSYGGEQYF.

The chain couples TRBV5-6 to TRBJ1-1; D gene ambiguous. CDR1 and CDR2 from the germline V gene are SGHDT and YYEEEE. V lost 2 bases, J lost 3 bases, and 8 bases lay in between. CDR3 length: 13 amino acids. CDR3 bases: TGTGCCAGCAGCTTCACTAGATACACTGAAGCTTTCTTT. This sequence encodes CASSFTRYTEAFF.

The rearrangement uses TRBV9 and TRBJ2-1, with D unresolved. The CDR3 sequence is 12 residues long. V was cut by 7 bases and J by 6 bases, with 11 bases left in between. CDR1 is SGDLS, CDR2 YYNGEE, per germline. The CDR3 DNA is TGTGCCAGCGGCCGAGGCTCCAATGAGCAGTTCTTC. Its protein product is CASGRGSNEQFF.

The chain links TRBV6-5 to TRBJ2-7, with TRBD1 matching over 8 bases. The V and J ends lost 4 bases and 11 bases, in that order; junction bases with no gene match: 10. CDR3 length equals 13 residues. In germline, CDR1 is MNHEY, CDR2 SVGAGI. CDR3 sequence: CASSSGDRRKKYF. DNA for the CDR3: TGTGCCAGCAGTTCTGGGGACAGGCGGAAGAAGTACTTC.

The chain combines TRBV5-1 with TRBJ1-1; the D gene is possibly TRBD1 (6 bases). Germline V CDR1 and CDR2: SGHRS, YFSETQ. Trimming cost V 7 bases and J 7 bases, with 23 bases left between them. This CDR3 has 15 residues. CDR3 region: CASCSGTLQKLEAFF. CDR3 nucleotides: TGCGCCAGCTGCTCCGGGACACTGCAAAAGCTTGAAGCTTTCTTT.

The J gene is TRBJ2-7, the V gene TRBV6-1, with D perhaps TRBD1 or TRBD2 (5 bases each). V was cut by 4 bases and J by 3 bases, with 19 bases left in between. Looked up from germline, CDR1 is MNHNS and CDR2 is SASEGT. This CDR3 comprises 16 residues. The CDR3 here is CASSGWDQRLLYEQYF. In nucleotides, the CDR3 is TGTGCCAGCAGTGGTTGGGACCAGAGGCTACTCTACGAGCAGTACTTC.

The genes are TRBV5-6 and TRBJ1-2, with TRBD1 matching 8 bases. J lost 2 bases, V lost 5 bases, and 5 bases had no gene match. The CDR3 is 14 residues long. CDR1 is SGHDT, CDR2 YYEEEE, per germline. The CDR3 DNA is TGTGCCAGCAGGCCTTGGGACAGGAACTATGGCTACACCTTC. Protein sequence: CASRPWDRNYGYTF.

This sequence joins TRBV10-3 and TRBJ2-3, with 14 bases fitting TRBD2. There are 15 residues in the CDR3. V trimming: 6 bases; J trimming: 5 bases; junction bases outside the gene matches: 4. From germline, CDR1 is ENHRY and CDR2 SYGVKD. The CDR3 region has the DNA TGTGCCATCAGGACTAGCGGGAGGGCCAGAGATACGCAGTATTTT. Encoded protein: CAIRTSGRARDTQYF.

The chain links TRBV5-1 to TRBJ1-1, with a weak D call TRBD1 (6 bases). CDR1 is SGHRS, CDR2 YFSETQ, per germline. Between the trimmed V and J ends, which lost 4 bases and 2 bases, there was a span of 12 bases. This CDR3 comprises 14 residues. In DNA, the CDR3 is TGCGCCAGCAGCCCCTGGACAGTTAACACTGAAGCTTTCTTT. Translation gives CASSPWTVNTEAFF.

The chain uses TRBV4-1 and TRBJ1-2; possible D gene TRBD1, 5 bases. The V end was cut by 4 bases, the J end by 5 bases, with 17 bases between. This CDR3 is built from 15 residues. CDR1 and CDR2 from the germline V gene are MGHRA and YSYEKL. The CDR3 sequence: CASSPSIGTNYGYTF. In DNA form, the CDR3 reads TGCGCCAGCAGCCCGAGCATCGGGACGAATTATGGCTACACCTTC.

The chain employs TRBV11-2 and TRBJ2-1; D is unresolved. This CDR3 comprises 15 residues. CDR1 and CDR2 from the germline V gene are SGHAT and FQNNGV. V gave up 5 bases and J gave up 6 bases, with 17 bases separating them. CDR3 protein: CASSPVGIRFNEQFF. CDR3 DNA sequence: TGTGCCAGCAGCCCCGTGGGTATAAGGTTCAATGAGCAGTTCTTC. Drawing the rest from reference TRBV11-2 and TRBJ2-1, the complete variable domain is EAGVAQSPRYKIIEKRQSVAFWCNPISGHATLYWYQQILGQGPKLLIQFQNNGVVDDSQLPKDRFSAERLKGVDSTLKIQPAKLEDSAVYLCASSPVGIRFNEQFFGPGTRLTVL.

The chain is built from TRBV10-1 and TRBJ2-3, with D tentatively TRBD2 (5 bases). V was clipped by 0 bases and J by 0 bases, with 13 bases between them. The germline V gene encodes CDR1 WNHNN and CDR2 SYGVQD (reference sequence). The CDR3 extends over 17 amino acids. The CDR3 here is CASSESKPGMSTDTQYF. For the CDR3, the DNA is TGCGCCAGCAGTGAGTCGAAGCCGGGGATGAGCACAGATACGCAGTATTTT.

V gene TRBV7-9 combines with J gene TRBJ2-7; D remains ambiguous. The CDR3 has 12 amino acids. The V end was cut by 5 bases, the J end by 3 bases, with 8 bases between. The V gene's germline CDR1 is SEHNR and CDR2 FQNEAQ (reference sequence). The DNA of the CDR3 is TGTGCCAGCAGCCCCTCGGTCTACGAGCAGTACTTC. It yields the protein CASSPSVYEQYF.

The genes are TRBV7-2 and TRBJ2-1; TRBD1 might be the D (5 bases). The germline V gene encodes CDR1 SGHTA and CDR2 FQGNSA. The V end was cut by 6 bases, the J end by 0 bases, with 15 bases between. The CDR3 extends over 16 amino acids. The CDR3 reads CASSLGATSSYNEQFF. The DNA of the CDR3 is TGTGCCAGCAGTCTAGGGGCAACGAGCTCCTACAATGAGCAGTTCTTC.

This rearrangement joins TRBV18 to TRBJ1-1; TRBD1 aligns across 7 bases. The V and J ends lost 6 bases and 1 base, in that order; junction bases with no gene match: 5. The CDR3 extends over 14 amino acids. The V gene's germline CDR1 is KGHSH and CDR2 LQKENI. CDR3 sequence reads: CASSRDRQNTEAFF. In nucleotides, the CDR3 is TGTGCCAGCTCTCGGGACAGACAGAACACTGAAGCTTTCTTT.

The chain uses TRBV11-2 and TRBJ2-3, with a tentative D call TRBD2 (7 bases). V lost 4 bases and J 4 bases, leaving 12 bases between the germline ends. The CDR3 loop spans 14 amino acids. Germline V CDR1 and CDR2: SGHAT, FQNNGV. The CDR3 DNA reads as TGTGCCAGCAGCTCCGGCGGGGGCGCAGATACGCAGTATTTT. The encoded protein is CASSSGGGADTQYF.

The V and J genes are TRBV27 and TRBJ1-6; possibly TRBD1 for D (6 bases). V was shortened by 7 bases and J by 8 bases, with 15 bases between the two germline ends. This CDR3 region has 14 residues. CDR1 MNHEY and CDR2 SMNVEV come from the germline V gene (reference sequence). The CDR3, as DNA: TGTGCCAGCAATATGGGACAAAGGGATTCACCCCTCCACTTT. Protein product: CASNMGQRDSPLHF.

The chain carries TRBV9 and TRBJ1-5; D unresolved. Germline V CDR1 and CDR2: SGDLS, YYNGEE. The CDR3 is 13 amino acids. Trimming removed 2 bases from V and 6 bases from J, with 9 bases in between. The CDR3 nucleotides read TGTGCCAGCAGCGTTGGGGAGTCTCAGCCCCAGCATTTT. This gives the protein CASSVGESQPQHF.

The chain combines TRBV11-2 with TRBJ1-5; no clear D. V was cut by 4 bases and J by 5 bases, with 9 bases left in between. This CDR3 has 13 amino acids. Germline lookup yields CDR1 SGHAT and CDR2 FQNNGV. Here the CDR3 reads CASSSNLDQPQHF. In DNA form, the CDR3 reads TGTGCCAGCAGCTCGAATCTCGATCAGCCCCAGCATTTT.